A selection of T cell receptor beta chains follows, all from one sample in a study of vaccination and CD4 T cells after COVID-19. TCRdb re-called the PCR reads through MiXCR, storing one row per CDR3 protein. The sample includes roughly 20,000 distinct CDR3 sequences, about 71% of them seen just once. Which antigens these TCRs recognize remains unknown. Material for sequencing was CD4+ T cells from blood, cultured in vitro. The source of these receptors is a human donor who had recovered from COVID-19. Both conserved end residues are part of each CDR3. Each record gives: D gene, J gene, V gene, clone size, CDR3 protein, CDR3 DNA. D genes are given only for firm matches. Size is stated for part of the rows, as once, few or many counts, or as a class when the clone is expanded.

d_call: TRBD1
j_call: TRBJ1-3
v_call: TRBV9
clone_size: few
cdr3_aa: CASSPRTGSGNTIYF
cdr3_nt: TGTGCCAGCAGCCCTAGGACAGGCTCTGGAAACACCATATATTTT

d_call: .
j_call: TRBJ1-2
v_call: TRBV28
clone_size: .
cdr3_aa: CASSPNIYGYTF
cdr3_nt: TGTGCCAGCAGTCCCAATATCTATGGCTACACCTTC

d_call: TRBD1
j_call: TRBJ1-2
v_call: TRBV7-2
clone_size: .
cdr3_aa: CASSSRGGTEIYGYTF
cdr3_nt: TGTGCCAGCAGTTCTAGGGGGGGGACAGAGATCTATGGCTACACCTTC

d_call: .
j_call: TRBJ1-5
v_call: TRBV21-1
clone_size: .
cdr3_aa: CASRDFNQPQHF
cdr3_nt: TGTGCCAGCAGGGATTTTAATCAGCCCCAGCATTTT

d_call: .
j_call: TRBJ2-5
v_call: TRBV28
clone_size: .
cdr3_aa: CAIAMGLQETQYF
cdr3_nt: TGTGCCATCGCGATGGGCCTACAAGAGACCCAGTACTTC

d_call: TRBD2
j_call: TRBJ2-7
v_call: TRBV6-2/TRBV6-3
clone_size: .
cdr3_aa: CASSPRGSYLSSYEQYF
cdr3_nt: TGTGCCAGCAGTCCGCGGGGGTCATATCTATCCTCCTACGAGCAGTACTTC

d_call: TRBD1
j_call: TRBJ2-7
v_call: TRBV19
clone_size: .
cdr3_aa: CASSVRQGAPYEQYF
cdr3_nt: TGTGCCAGTAGTGTCCGACAGGGGGCGCCCTACGAGCAGTACTTC

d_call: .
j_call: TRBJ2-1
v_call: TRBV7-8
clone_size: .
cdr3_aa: CASSLAGRAESYNEQFF
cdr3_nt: TGTGCCAGCAGCTTAGCGGGGCGGGCGGAATCCTACAATGAGCAGTTCTTC

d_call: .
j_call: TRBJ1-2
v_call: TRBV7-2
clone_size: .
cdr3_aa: CASSLASVGSSSAGYTF
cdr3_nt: TGTGCCAGCAGCTTAGCGTCGGTGGGGTCCTCAAGCGCTGGCTACACCTTC

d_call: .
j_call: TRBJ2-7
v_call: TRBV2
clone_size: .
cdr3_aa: CASSEVTAEQYF
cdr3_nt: TGTGCCAGCAGTGAAGTCACGGCGGAGCAGTACTTC

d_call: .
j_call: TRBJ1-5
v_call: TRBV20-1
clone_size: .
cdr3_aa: CSARGGDGNQPQHF
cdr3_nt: TGCAGTGCTAGAGGGGGTGACGGCAATCAGCCCCAGCATTTT

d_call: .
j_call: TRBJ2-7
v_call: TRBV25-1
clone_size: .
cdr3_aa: CASSEKVWGQGYEQYF
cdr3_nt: TGTGCCAGCAGTGAAAAAGTCTGGGGTCAAGGCTACGAGCAGTACTTC

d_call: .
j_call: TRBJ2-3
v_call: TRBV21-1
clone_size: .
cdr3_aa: CASSKDPRTHWYF
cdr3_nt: TGTGCCAGCAGCAAAGATCCCAGGACTCACTGGTATTTT

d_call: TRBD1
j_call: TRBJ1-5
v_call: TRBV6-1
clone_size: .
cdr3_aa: CASSPQGQLNQPQHF
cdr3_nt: TGTGCCAGCAGTCCCCAGGGACAGCTCAATCAGCCCCAGCATTTT

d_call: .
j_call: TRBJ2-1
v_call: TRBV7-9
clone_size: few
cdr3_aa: CASSLGANSNEQFF
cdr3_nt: TGTGCCAGCAGCTTGGGGGCAAACTCCAATGAGCAGTTCTTC

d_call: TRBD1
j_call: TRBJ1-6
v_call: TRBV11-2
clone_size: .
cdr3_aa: CASSLGGGGVGSPLHF
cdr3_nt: TGTGCCAGCAGCTTAGGAGGGGGCGGTGTGGGTTCACCCCTCCACTTT

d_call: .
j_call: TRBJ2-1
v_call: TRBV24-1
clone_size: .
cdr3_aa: CATRGYNEQFF
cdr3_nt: TGTGCCACCAGGGGGTACAATGAGCAGTTCTTC

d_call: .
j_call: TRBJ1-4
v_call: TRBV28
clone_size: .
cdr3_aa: CASSLGGRSQKLFF
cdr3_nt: TGTGCCAGCAGTTTGGGGGGTCGTAGCCAAAAACTGTTTTTT

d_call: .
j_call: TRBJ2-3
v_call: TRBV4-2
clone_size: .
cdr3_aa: CASVQQLRTDTQYF
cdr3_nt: TGTGCCAGCGTCCAGCAGTTGCGCACAGATACGCAGTATTTT

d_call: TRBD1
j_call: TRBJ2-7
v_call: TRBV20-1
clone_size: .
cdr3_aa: CSAKGQVGFYEQYF
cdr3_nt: TGCAGTGCGAAGGGACAGGTCGGTTTCTACGAGCAGTACTTC

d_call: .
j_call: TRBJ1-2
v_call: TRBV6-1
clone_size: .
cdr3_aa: CASTAPDSSRSGYTF
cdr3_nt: TGTGCCAGCACCGCTCCGGACTCCTCAAGGAGTGGCTACACCTTC

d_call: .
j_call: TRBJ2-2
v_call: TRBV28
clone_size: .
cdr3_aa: CASRRLGVAKNTGELFF
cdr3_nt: TGTGCCAGCAGAAGGCTGGGGGTAGCGAAGAACACCGGGGAGCTGTTTTTT

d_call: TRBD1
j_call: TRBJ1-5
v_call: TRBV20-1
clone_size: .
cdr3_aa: CSAMTGGFGNQPQHF
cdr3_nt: TGCAGTGCTATGACAGGGGGATTTGGCAATCAGCCCCAGCATTTT

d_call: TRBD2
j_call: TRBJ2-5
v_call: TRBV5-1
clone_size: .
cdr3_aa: CASSLVAGGAETQYF
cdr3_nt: TGCGCCAGCAGCTTGGTTGCGGGGGGCGCAGAGACCCAGTACTTC

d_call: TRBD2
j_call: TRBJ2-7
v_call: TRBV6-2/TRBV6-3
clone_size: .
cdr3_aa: CASRPTSGTYEQYF
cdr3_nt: TGTGCCAGCAGACCAACTAGCGGGACCTACGAGCAGTACTTC

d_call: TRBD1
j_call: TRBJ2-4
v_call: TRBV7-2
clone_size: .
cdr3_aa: CASSLAPGTVSNIQYF
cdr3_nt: TGTGCCAGCAGCTTAGCGCCCGGGACAGTGAGTAACATTCAGTACTTC

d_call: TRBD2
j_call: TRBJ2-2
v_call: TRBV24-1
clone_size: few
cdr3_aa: CATSDLRASGSFGGELFF
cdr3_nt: TGTGCCACCAGTGATTTGAGGGCTAGCGGGAGCTTCGGCGGGGAGCTGTTTTTT

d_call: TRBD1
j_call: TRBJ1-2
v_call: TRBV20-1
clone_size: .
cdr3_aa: CSAIRGTGGLYTF
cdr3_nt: TGCAGTGCTATAAGGGGGACAGGGGGCTTATACACCTTC

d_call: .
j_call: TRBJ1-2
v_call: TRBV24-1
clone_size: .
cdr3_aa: CATSATSRDYGYTF
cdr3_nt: TGTGCCACCAGTGCCACCTCCAGGGACTATGGCTACACCTTC

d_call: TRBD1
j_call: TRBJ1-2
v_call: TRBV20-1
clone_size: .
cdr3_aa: CSARTGAYGYTF
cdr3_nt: TGCAGTGCTAGGACAGGGGCCTATGGCTACACCTTC

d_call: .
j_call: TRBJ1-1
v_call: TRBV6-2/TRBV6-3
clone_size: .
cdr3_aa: CASSYSRWVNTEAFF
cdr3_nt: TGTGCCAGCAGTTACTCCAGGTGGGTAAACACTGAAGCTTTCTTT

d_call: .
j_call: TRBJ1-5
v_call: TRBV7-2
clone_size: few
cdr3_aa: CASSFMGDQPQHF
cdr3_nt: TGTGCCAGCAGCTTTATGGGGGATCAGCCCCAGCATTTT

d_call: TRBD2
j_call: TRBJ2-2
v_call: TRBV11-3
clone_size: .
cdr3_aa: CASSRGLAENTGELFF
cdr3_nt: TGTGCCAGCAGTCGAGGACTAGCGGAGAACACCGGGGAGCTGTTTTTT

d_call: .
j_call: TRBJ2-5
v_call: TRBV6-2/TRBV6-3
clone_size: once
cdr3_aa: CASSYSGSETQYF
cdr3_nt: TGTGCCAGCAGTTACTCGGGGAGCGAGACCCAGTACTTC

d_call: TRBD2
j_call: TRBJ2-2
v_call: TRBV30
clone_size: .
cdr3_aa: CAAGREVNTGELFF
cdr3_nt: TGTGCCGCTGGGCGGGAGGTGAACACCGGGGAGCTGTTTTTT

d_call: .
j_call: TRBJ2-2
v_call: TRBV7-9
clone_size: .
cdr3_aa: CASSLVSSNAGELFF
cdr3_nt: TGTGCCAGCAGCTTAGTTAGCTCAAACGCCGGGGAGCTGTTTTTT

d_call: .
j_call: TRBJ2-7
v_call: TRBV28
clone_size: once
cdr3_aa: CASSPPDGSGPYEQYF
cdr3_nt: TGTGCCAGCAGTCCCCCGGACGGCTCCGGGCCCTACGAGCAGTACTTC

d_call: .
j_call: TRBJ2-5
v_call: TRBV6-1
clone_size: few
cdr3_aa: CASTESRRGAQYF
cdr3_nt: TGTGCCAGCACCGAAAGTAGACGAGGGGCCCAGTACTTC

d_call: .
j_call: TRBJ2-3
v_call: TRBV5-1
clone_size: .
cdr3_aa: CASTAGRATDTQYF
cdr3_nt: TGCGCCAGTACCGCGGGCAGGGCGACAGATACGCAGTATTTT

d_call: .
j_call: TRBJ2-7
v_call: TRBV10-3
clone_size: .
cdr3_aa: CAISDSGSGIPSYEQYF
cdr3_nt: TGTGCCATCAGTGATTCGGGGTCGGGGATCCCCTCCTACGAGCAGTACTTC

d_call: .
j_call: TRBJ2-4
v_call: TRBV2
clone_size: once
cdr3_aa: CASSERTDIQYF
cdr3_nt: TGTGCCAGCAGTGAAAGGACTGACATTCAGTACTTC

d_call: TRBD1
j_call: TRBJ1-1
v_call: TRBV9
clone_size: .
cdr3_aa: CASSPRDRNTEAFF
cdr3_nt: TGTGCCAGCAGCCCCCGGGACAGGAACACTGAAGCTTTCTTT

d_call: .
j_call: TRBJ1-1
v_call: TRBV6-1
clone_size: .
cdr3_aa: CASSRGVGDTEAFF
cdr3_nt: TGTGCCAGCAGTCGTGGCGTAGGGGACACTGAAGCTTTCTTT

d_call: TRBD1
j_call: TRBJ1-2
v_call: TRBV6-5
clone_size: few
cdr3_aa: CASSYTGQGASYTF
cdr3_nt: TGTGCCAGCAGTTACACAGGACAGGGGGCTTCTTACACCTTC

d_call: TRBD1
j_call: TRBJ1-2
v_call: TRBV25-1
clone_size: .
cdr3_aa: CASSGGMTGGGGYTF
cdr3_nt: TGTGCCAGCAGTGGGGGCATGACAGGGGGTGGTGGCTACACCTTC

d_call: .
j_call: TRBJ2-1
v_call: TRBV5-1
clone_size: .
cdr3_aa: CASSLGVSWDEQFF
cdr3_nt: TGCGCCAGCAGCTTGGGCGTTAGTTGGGATGAGCAGTTCTTC

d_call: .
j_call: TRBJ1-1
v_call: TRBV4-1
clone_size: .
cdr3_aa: CASSQEGRIVRRRAPEAFF
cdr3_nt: TGCGCCAGCAGCCAAGAGGGGAGAATCGTCAGGAGGCGAGCCCCTGAAGCTTTCTTT

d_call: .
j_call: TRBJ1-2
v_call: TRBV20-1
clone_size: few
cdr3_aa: CSAMLLTLHGMESYGYTF
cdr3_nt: TGCAGTGCTATGCTCTTAACCCTACATGGGATGGAATCCTATGGCTACACCTTC

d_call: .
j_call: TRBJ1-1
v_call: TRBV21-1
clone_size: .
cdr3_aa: CASSKAGPGHMNTEAFF
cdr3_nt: TGTGCCAGCAGCAAAGCCGGTCCAGGCCACATGAACACTGAAGCTTTCTTT

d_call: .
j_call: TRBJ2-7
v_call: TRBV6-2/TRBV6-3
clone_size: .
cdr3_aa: CASRDYSYEQYF
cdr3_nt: TGTGCCAGCAGAGACTACTCCTACGAGCAGTACTTC

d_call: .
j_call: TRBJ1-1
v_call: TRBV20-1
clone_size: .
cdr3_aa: CSARAGRVWTEAFF
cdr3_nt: TGCAGTGCTAGAGCCGGCAGGGTATGGACTGAAGCTTTCTTT

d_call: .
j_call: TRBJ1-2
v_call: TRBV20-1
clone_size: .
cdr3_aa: CSARLSYGYTF
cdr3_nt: TGCAGTGCTAGACTTAGCTATGGCTACACCTTC

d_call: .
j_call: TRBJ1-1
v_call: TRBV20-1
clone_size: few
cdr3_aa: CSAGKMNTEAFF
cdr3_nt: TGCAGCGCAGGGAAAATGAACACTGAAGCTTTCTTT

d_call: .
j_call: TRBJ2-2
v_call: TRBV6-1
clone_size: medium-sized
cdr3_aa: CASKPRRNTGELFF
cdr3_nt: TGTGCCAGCAAACCCCGCCGGAACACCGGGGAGCTGTTTTTT

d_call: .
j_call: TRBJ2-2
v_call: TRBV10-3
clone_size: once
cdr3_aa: CAILRERTVTGELFF
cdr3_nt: TGTGCCATCCTTCGGGAGAGGACCGTCACCGGGGAGCTGTTTTTT

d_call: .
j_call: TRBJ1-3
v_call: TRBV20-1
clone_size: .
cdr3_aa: CSARDINGNTIYF
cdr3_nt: TGCAGTGCTAGAGATATCAACGGAAACACCATATATTTT

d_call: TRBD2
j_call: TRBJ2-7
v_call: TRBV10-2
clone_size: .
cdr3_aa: CASRMPSGGGYEQYF
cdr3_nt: TGCGCCAGCAGGATGCCTAGCGGTGGGGGCTACGAGCAGTACTTC

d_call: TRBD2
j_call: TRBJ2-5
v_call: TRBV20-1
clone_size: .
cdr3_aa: CSARDGEGILWETQYF
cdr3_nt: TGCAGTGCTAGAGATGGGGAGGGTATTTTATGGGAGACCCAGTACTTC

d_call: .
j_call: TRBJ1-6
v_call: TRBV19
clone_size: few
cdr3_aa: CASSIAGRNYSPLHF
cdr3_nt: TGTGCCAGTAGTATCGCAGGAAGGAATTATTCACCCCTCCACTTT

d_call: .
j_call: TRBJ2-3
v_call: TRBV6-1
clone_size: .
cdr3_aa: CASSDSSRTDTQYF
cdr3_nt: TGTGCCAGCAGTGACTCATCCCGCACAGATACGCAGTATTTT